This TCR beta chain was documented in a study of CD8 T cells in cerebrospinal fluid in Alzheimer's disease. Study-wide results and caveats: In mild cognitive impairment or Alzheimer's disease, the biggest CSF clone made up more TCRs than in controls.

This CDR3 contains 17 residues. Per germline, CDR1 SGHVS and CDR2 FNYEAQ. 10X single-cell V(D)J and 5' gene-expression libraries profiled CSF cells. TCRdb derives one entry per CDR3 protein from the 10x single-cell sequencing reads, leaving out DNA. In all, the sample yields 1,500 to 2,000 distinct CDR3 sequences. This clonotype counts as large (0.1 to 1%) by frequency. Its cognate antigen is unknown. The chain links TRBV7-6 to TRBJ2-5; as DNA is missing, the TRBD2 call by TCRdb cannot be tested. Sequenced input: cerebrospinal fluid. The receptor's source is a human donor in good health. The CDR3 is CASSPREKAGGRETQYF.